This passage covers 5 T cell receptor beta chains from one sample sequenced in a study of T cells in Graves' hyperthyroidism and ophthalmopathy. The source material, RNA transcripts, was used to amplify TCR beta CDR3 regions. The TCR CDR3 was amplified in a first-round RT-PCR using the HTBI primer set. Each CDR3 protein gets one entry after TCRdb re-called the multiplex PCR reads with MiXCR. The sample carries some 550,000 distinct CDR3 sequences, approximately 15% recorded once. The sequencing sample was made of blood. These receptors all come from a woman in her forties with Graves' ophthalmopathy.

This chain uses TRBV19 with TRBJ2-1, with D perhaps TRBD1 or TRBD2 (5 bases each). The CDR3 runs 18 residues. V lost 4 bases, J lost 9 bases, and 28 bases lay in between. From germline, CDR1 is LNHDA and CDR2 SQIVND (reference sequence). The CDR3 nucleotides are TGTGCCAGTAGTAGCAACCAGTGGGGGACCACCCCAGCGAGTGAGCAGTTCTTC. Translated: CASSSNQWGTTPASEQFF.

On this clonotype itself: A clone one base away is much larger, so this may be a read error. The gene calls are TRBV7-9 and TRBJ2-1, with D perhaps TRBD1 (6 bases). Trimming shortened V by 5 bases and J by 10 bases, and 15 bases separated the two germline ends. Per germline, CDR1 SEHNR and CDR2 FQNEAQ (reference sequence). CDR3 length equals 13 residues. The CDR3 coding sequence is TGTGCCAGCAGCCAGGGGTGGGCCTACGAGCAGTTCTTC. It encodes CASSQGWAYEQFF. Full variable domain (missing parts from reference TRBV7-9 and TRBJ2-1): DTGVSQNPRHKITKRGQNVTFRCDPISEHNRLYWYRQTLGQGPEFLTYFQNEAQLEKSRLLSDRFSAERPKGSFSTLEIQRTEQGDSAMYLCASSQGWAYEQFFGPGTRLTVL.

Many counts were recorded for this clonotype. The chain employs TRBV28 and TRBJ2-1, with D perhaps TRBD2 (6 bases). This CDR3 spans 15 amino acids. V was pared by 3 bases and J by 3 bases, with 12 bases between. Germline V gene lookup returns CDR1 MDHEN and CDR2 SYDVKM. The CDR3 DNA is TGTGCCAGCAGTTTGGTACGGGGGAACTACAATGAGCAGTTCTTC. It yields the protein CASSLVRGNYNEQFF.

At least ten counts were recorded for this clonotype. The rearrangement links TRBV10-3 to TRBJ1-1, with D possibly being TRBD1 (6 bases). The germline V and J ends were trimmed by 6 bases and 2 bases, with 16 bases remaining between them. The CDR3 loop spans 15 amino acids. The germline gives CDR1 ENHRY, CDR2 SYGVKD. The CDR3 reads CAISPLTGPNTEAFF. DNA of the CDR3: TGTGCCATCAGCCCCTTGACAGGACCAAACACTGAAGCTTTCTTT.

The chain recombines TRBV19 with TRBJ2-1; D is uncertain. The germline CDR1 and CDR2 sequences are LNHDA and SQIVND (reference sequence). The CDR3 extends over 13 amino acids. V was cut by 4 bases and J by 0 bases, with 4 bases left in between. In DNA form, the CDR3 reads TGTGCCAGTAGTACTTCCTCCTACAATGAGCAGTTCTTC. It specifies CASSTSSYNEQFF.